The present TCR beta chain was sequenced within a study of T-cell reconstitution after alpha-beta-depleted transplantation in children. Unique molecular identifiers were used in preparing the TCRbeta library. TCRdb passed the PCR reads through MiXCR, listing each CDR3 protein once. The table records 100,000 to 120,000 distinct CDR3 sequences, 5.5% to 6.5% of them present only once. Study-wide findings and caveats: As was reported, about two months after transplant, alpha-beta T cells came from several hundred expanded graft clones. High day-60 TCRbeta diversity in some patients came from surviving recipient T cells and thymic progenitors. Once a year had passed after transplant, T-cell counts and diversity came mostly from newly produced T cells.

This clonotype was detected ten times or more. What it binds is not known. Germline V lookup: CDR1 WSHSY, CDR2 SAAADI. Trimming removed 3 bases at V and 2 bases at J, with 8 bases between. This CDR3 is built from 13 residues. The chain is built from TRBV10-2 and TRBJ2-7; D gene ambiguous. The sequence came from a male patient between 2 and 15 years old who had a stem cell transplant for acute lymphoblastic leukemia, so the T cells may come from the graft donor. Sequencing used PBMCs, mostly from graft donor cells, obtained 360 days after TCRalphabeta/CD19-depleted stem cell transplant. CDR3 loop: CASSEWRTYEQYF. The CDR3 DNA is TGCGCCAGCAGTGAATGGAGAACCTACGAGCAGTACTTC.